This T cell receptor (beta chain) emerged from a study of identifying expanded T cells in peripheral blood. Produced via immunoSEQ multiplex PCR; TCRdb's table is partial and in-frame only. The sample holds tens of thousands of clones, 88% seen once. Germline CDR1 and CDR2: SNHLY and FYNNEI. Trimming shortened V by 6 bases and J by 6 bases, and 15 bases separated the two germline ends. The CDR3 length is 14 residues. The specimen was blood. The chain uses TRBV2 and TRBJ1-5; D uncertain. This clonotype was obtained from a person aged 18 to 70 in good health. CDR3 region: CASRVVGVGQPQHF. Here the CDR3 DNA reads TGTGCCAGCAGGGTGGTTGGGGTTGGTCAGCCCCAGCATTTT.